This T cell receptor beta chain was documented in a study of blood T cells in healthy people across ages. This CDR3 has 13 residues. V lost 0 bases and J lost 13, with 13 bases in between. Per germline, CDR1 LGHDT and CDR2 YNNKEL (reference sequence). The use of a sample-barcoded 5' primer and a J-beta primer mix characterized a second PCR of 7 to 11 cycles. TCRdb re-derived calls from the 5' RACE reads in MiXCR, one entry per CDR3 protein. The data show hundreds of thousands of distinct CDR3 sequences, 55% to 70% seen once. Sequencing was performed on blood. This clonotype originated in a man younger than 40 in good health. The genes are TRBV3-1 and TRBJ2-4; TRBD2 is a possible D gene (5 bases). The CDR3 protein is CASSQDPRWEQYF. CDR3 nucleotide sequence: TGTGCCAGCAGCCAAGATCCCCGTTGGGAGCAGTACTTC.